One sample yielded the 24 T cell receptor beta chains listed below, sequenced in a study of molecular identifiers for immune sequencing clone quantification. TCRdb analysed the PCR reads with MiXCR anew, one entry per CDR3 protein. The sample records 460,000 or so distinct CDR3 sequences, roughly 24% being singletons. The sequencing sample was made of naive CD8+ T cells from blood, with Jurkat cell RNA spiked in. Specified subset: FACS-sorted CD8+CD4-CCR7+CD45RA+ naive T cells. Receptor source: a human donor in good health. Some libraries in this study had Jurkat cell RNA spiked in.

There are many counts of this clonotype. The chain links TRBV7-2 to TRBJ1-5; 9 bases match TRBD1. The junction had 3 bases not matched to a gene; V was cut back by 5 bases and J by 4 bases. The CDR3 covers 14 residues. Germline-derived CDR1 and CDR2 are SGHTA and FQGNSA. Here the CDR3 DNA reads TGTGCCAGCAGCGGGGACAGGGATAATCAGCCCCAGCATTTT. The encoded protein is CASSGDRDNQPQHF.

This clonotype was detected only a few times. The rearrangement joins TRBV11-2 to TRBJ2-5; 8 nucleotides agree with TRBD2. The J segment lost 1 base and the V segment lost 2 bases, leaving 6 bases of the junction unmatched. The CDR3 is made up of 16 amino acids. Germline V lookup: CDR1 SGHAT, CDR2 FQNNGV. The CDR3 loop is CASSLSWRGAQETQYF. The CDR3 DNA is TGTGCCAGCAGCTTATCCTGGCGGGGGGCCCAAGAGACCCAGTACTTC.

Concerning this clonotype itself: A junction end diverges from the germline sequence, so it may reflect a read error. J is TRBJ2-3 and V is TRBV14, with D possibly being TRBD1 (5 bases). Germline CDR1 and CDR2: SGHDN and FVKESK. This CDR3 is built from 15 residues. The CDR3: CASSQDFQGSDTQYF. The CDR3 coding sequence is TGTGCCAGCAGCCAAGATTTCCAGGGTTCAGACACGCAGTATTTT.

This clonotype was counted between two and nine times. The chain couples TRBV7-6 to TRBJ2-7; 7 bases map to TRBD2. Losses at the gene ends were 5 bases for V and 4 bases for J; bases not matched to a gene: 14. The CDR3 runs to 16 residues. Germline V CDR1 and CDR2: SGHVS, FNYEAQ. This CDR3 reads CASSPSFGLVDYEQYF. CDR3 nucleotides: TGTGCCAGCAGCCCGTCCTTTGGACTAGTAGATTACGAGCAGTACTTC.

About this clonotype itself: A much larger clone lies one base from this, so it may be a read error. The chain joins TRBV12-3 or TRBV12-4 to TRBJ2-6, with a weak D call TRBD1 (6 bases). This CDR3 spans 18 amino acids. The germline V and J ends were trimmed by 6 bases and 2 bases, with 20 bases remaining between them. CDR3 sequence (DNA): TGTGCCAGCAGCCCAGCCGGGACACCTGTTCCTGGGGCCAACGTCCTGACTTTC. Its protein is CASSPAGTPVPGANVLTF.

The chain joins TRBV5-1 to TRBJ1-1; D might be TRBD1 (5 bases). CDR1 SGHRS and CDR2 YFSETQ come from the germline V gene. V was cut by 4 bases and J by 1 base, with 11 bases left in between. The CDR3 is 14 residues long. CDR3 coding DNA: TGCGCCAGCAGCCCGTGGGGGGGGAACACTGAAGCTTTCTTT. Its protein product is CASSPWGGNTEAFF. Complete variable domain (other parts from reference TRBV5-1 and TRBJ1-1): KAGVTQTPRYLIKTRGQQVTLSCSPISGHRSVSWYQQTPGQGLQFLFEYFSETQRNKGNFPGRFSGRQFSNSRSEMNVSTLELGDSALYLCASSPWGGNTEAFFGQGTRLTVV.

As for this clonotype: Since a much larger clone is just one base distant, this may be a read error. This chain joins TRBV20-1 and TRBJ2-1; D might be TRBD2 (6 bases). The CDR3 runs to 14 residues. Germline V gives CDR1 DFQATT, CDR2 SNEGSKA (reference sequence). Between the trimmed V and J ends, which lost 5 bases and 2 bases, there was a span of 13 bases. In DNA, the CDR3 is TGCAGTGCTGGGGGTAGCGGAACCTACAATGAGCAGTTCTTC. Residues: CSAGGSGTYNEQFF.

Comments on this clonotype: A much larger clone sits a single nucleotide away, making a read error possible. Here the CDR3 omits its conserved ending phenylalanine or tryptophan, so a read error is the likely source. The CDR3 is CSVDRGFKQETQYS. In DNA, the CDR3 is TGCAGCGTTGATCGGGGGTTTAAACAAGAGACCCAGTACTCC. The V call is TRBV29-1, the J call TRBJ2-5; weak D call: TRBD2 (6 bases). The CDR3 totals 14 residues. The ends were cut back, 3 bases at V and 2 bases at J, with 13 bases in the middle. Per the germline V gene, CDR1 is SQVTM and CDR2 is ANQGSEA.

The chain recombines TRBV7-9 with TRBJ2-1; 10 bases match TRBD2. Germline values: CDR1 SEHNR, CDR2 FQNEAQ (reference sequence). This CDR3 has 17 residues. V dropped 4 bases and J dropped 0; count of bases not matched to a gene: 6. The CDR3 region has the DNA TGTGCCAGCAGCTCTACGACTAGCGGGCCCTCCTACAATGAGCAGTTCTTC. Translated: CASSSTTSGPSYNEQFF.

This clonotype came up a few times. The chain uses TRBV4-1 and TRBJ1-5, with 11 bases matching TRBD1. Trimming cost V 5 bases and J 7 bases; bases outside gene matches: 4. The CDR3 spans 14 residues. Germline loops: CDR1 MGHRA, CDR2 YSYEKL. The CDR3 reads CASSVRTGGQPQHF. DNA for the CDR3: TGCGCCAGCAGCGTGAGGACAGGGGGCCAGCCCCAGCATTTT.

Regarding this clonotype: With a much larger clone just one base away, this may be a read error. The chain links TRBV7-9 to TRBJ2-7; TRBD2 is a possible D gene (5 bases). The ends were cut back, 0 bases at V and 5 bases at J, with 11 bases in the middle. CDR3 length: 14 amino acids. CDR1 SEHNR and CDR2 FQNEAQ come from the germline V gene (reference sequence). In DNA form, the CDR3 reads TGTGCCAGCAGCTTAGCGGACTCCCGGGACGAGCAGTACTTC. Protein: CASSLADSRDEQYF.

In the case of this clonotype: This may be a read error: a much more frequent sequence differs by one nucleotide. The chain has TRBV7-9 and TRBJ2-2; D possibly matches TRBD1 or TRBD2 (5 bases each). CDR1 and CDR2 from the germline V gene are SEHNR and FQNEAQ (reference sequence). CDR3 length: 17 residues. Here the CDR3 reads CASSPSHHGTDTGELLF. CDR3 DNA sequence: TGTGCCAGCAGCCCCTCCCATCACGGGACGGACACCGGGGAGCTGCTTTTT. The full variable domain, with the rest looked up from reference TRBV7-9 and TRBJ2-2, is DTGVSQNPRHKITKRGQNVTFRCDPISEHNRLYWYRQTLGQGPEFLTYFQNEAQLEKSRLLSDRFSAERPKGSFSTLEIQRTEQGDSAMYLCASSPSHHGTDTGELLFGEGSRLTVL.

The rearrangement joins TRBV4-3 to TRBJ2-3, with 11 positions matching TRBD2. The CDR3 loop spans 17 amino acids. J was trimmed by 2 bases and V by 4 bases; bases with no gene match: 8. Germline V gene sequence: CDR1 LGHNA, CDR2 YSLEER. The CDR3 DNA sequence: TGCGCCAGCAGCCGAGAGGTAGCGGGAGGGAACACAGATACGCAGTATTTT. Its translation: CASSREVAGGNTDTQYF.

Of note for this clonotype: Since a much larger clone is just one base distant, this may be a read error. This chain joins TRBV13 and TRBJ1-1, with 7 bases that match TRBD1. Germline-derived CDR1 and CDR2 are PRHDT and FYEKMQ (reference sequence). The CDR3 loop spans 15 amino acids. CDR3 sequence (DNA): TGTGCCAGCAGCTGGAACAGGGGATTGGACACTGCAGCTTTCTTT. Amino acid sequence: CASSWNRGLDTAAFF.

This clonotype showed up just a few times. The chain carries TRBV12-3 or TRBV12-4 and TRBJ1-2, with D possibly TRBD1 on 6 matching bases. V lost 5 bases, J lost 9 bases, and 19 bases lay in between. The CDR3 spans 14 residues. The CDR3 DNA is TGTGCCAGCAGTGTGGGTGGGGGGCACATGAGCTACACCTTC. It specifies CASSVGGGHMSYTF.

This chain links TRBV4-2 with TRBJ2-7; D gene uncertain. V dropped 0 bases and J dropped 6 bases, with 6 bases sitting between them. Germline lookup yields CDR1 LGHNA and CDR2 YNFKEQ. The CDR3 contains 12 residues. DNA for the CDR3: TGTGCCAGCAGCCAAGATCTCTTCGAGCAGTACTTC. Encoded protein: CASSQDLFEQYF.

The chain carries TRBV29-1 and TRBJ2-7; no reliable D call. The germline V gene has CDR1 SQVTM and CDR2 ANQGSEA. V was pared by 3 bases and J by 0 bases, with 9 bases between. The CDR3 has 13 residues. CDR3 sequence (DNA): TGCAGCGTTGATGACGGAAGCTCCTACGAGCAGTACTTC. Translation gives CSVDDGSSYEQYF.

On this clonotype itself: One junction end does not reproduce the germline sequence, and a read error may be involved. This chain joins TRBV7-9 and TRBJ2-5; no clear D. The CDR3 is made up of 14 amino acids. Germline V CDR1 and CDR2: SEHNR, FQNEAQ (reference sequence). This CDR3 is CASRSEFYQEPQYF. In DNA form, the CDR3 reads TGTGCCAGCCGCTCGGAGTTTTACCAAGAGCCCCAGTACTTC. Using reference TRBV7-9 and TRBJ2-5 for the parts outside the CDR3, the full variable domain is DTGVSQNPRHKITKRGQNVTFRCDPISEHNRLYWYRQTLGQGPEFLTYFQNEAQLEKSRLLSDRFSAERPKGSFSTLEIQRTEQGDSAMYLCASRSEFYQEPQYFGPGTRLLVL.

A word on this clonotype: A much larger clone sits a single nucleotide away, making a read error possible. The rearrangement uses TRBV29-1 and TRBJ2-7; 10 bases map to TRBD1. The V and J ends lost 7 bases and 7 bases, in that order; junction bases with no gene match: 10. This CDR3 contains 13 residues. In germline, CDR1 is SQVTM, CDR2 ANQGSEA. The CDR3 nucleotides are TGCAGCGGCGAGGGACAGGGGACCGGTGAGCAGTACTTC. Protein sequence: CSGEGQGTGEQYF.

Notes on this clonotype: Because the CDR3 is missing its conserved closing phenylalanine or tryptophan, this is likely a read error. This sequence joins TRBV9 and TRBJ2-1; no reliable D call. Germline CDR1 is SGDLS and CDR2 is YYNGEE. The V and J ends lost 3 bases and 0 bases respectively, with 7 bases between them. The CDR3 runs to 14 residues. CDR3 sequence: CASSGEVSYNEQFL. DNA of the CDR3: TGTGCCAGCAGCGGAGAGGTCTCCTACAATGAGCAGTTCCTC.

J is TRBJ1-5 and V is TRBV6-1; D perhaps matches TRBD1 (5 bases). V was pared by 3 bases and J by 0 bases, with 9 bases between. CDR3 size: 15 residues. CDR1 MNHNS and CDR2 SASEGT come from the germline V gene. Here the CDR3 DNA reads TGTGCCAGCAGTGATTGGGGGAATAGCAATCAGCCCCAGCATTTT. Translating gives CASSDWGNSNQPQHF.

Points on this clonotype: The germline gene is not matched at one end of the junction; a read error may be the cause. The genes are TRBV12-3 or TRBV12-4 and TRBJ2-7; no reliable D call. The CDR3 consists of 14 residues. The CDR3 DNA sequence: TGTGCCAGCAATTTAGGGCCAGCCCCCTACGAGCAGTACTTC. It yields the protein CASNLGPAPYEQYF.

This clonotype was counted a few times. This chain uses TRBV20-1 with TRBJ1-1; unclear D gene. CDR1 and CDR2 from the germline V gene are DFQATT and SNEGSKA (reference sequence). The CDR3 has 12 amino acids. The V and J ends lost 7 bases and 1 base respectively, with 10 bases between them. The CDR3 region has the DNA TGCAGTGGGGCGGTTGAGAACACTGAAGCTTTCTTT. This encodes CSGAVENTEAFF.

This clonotype was observed a single time. One junction end does not reproduce the germline sequence, and a read error may be involved. Written as DNA, the CDR3 is TGCCGTGCTCCCGGGGGGGGGAGGGCCTACAATGAGCAGTTCTTC. Translation gives CRAPGGGRAYNEQFF. The rearrangement joins TRBV20-1 to TRBJ2-1, with 8 bases identical to TRBD2. From germline, CDR1 is DFQATT and CDR2 SNEGSKA (reference sequence). The CDR3 spans 15 residues.